This record concerns one TCR beta chain sequence. A few counts support this clone. No antigen is known for it. No base quality information exists; no much larger clone differs at one position. Whole blood was collected in K2EDTA tubes by collaborating institutions according to the institutions' own protocols. Collaborator samples were shipped for TCRbeta analysis as frozen whole blood, isolated PBMCs, or DNA extracted from either sample type. The immunoSEQ Assay, a bias-controlled multiplex PCR, was used to amplify TCRbeta CDR3 regions from genomic DNA. The published analysis was carried out like this. The number of nucleated cells in each sample was estimated by amplification of reference gene primers within the assay. To quantify the absolute abundance of each unique TCRbeta CDR3 rearrangement, sequence reads were collapsed and filtered. Productive Simpson clonality was computed per sample as the square root of Simpson's diversity index over productive rearrangements. TCRdb's version of the immuneACCESS table is confined to in-frame rearrangements and falls short of the full clone set. An unresolved V gene accounts for under half of the shortfall where checked; the remainder is of unknown origin. That table gives V, J and clone size, and the DNA gave D and trimming. This sample lists about 69,000 clones; 90% were detected once. Approximately 5% of the sample is held by the ten biggest clonotypes.

This specimen comes from a study of blood T cell repertoires in COVID-19 (dated by TCRdb to the early 2020s). Background for the entire study: Collaborator samples came from the United States, Italy and Spain and covered acute and convalescent phases of COVID-19. Subjects who had been exposed to COVID-19, were actively infected with it, or had recovered from it provided the deeply sampled blood TCRbeta repertoires that made up the dataset. The samples were drawn from the first 160 participants of the ongoing ImmuneRACE study and from some 1,300 subjects provided by 6 global collaborators. The material from the prospective study consisted of cDNA or gDNA derived from T cells, B-cell-depleted T cells, or PBMCs. Where HLA class I and class II types were available, the types were taken from metadata supplied by the sample provider, not from assay-based typing. Nearly every sample came with metadata listing a de-identified subject ID, COVID-19 status, age in years and sex. The repertoires were released in a freely available public database intended as a resource for research on the immune response to SARS-CoV-2.

Points the paper makes about the study in general: The quantity of clinical and demographic metadata differed by source and by participant and was supplied without curation.

The clonotype comes from a young woman with acute or convalescent COVID-19. The sequenced sample consisted of peripheral blood.

The DNA is as follows: TGTGCCTGGAGTGTAGCCCATGAGCAGTTCTTC. Protein translation: CAWSVAHEQFF. This chain is built from TRBV30 and TRBJ2-1; the D gene assignment is ambiguous. At the junction V is shortened by 0 bases and J by 8 bases, with 5 bases in between. Taken from cysteine to phenylalanine, the CDR3 has 11 residues. Only the CDR3 region is kept as DNA, spanning 33 bases read in frame from base 1. CDR1 GTSNPN and CDR2 SVGIG were looked up in the germline V gene (reference sequence).